This T cell receptor beta chain was recovered during a study of graft-versus-host responses after intestinal transplantation. Study-wide context: Each transplant was multivisceral, liver-intestinal, or isolated intestinal. Recipients across the board were started on anti-thymocyte globulin induction, then kept on tacrolimus and steroids for about 3 years. Findings and caveats of the study: When patients had graft-donor T cell macrochimerism, their allografts held high graft-versus-host to host-versus-graft clonal ratios. Detected in recipient marrow were GvH clones, some of which were first observed in ileum or blood.

Method: immunoSEQ multiplex PCR; TCRdb's copy keeps in-frame clones and lacks some. Found here are 24,000 or so clones, roughly 83% of them singletons; the top ten hold around 1.1%. Comment on this clone: Its antigen is currently unknown.

The junction had 7 bases not matched to a gene; V was cut back by 6 bases and J by 1 base. The CDR3 is 15 residues long. Germline CDR1 MNHEY, CDR2 SVGAGI. This sequence joins TRBV6-5 and TRBJ2-5; TRBD2 matches at 8 bases. This clonotype originated in a human patient who received an intestinal transplant, so some T cells may come from the graft donor. The sequencing used PBMCs, collected 28 days after intestinal transplant. CDR3 sequence: CASSSSGSVQETQYF. CDR3 in DNA: TGTGCCAGCAGCTCGAGCGGGAGTGTCCAAGAGACCCAGTACTTC.